Following are 26 T cell receptor beta chains from one sample sequenced in a study of T cells in narcolepsy. Repertoires were generated with immunoSEQ multiplex PCR, while TCRdb's copy carries only in-frame clones and drops some. The table includes tens of thousands of clones, approximately 82% detected once. The material sequenced was memory (CD45RA-) CD4+ T cells from blood. Receptor source: a human donor in good health.

The rearrangement links TRBV6-6 to TRBJ1-4; no firm D call. Between the trimmed V and J ends, which lost 2 bases and 6 bases, there was a span of 4 bases. Germline V gene lookup returns CDR1 MNHNY and CDR2 SVGAGI (reference sequence). The CDR3 has 12 amino acids. The CDR3: CASSYGHEKLFF. The CDR3 DNA is TGTGCCAGCAGTTACGGTCATGAAAAACTGTTTTTT.

The V call is TRBV7-9, the J call TRBJ2-1; D ambiguous. The CDR3 loop spans 14 amino acids. Trimming removed 1 base from V and 3 bases from J, with 7 bases in between. CDR1 is SEHNR and CDR2 is FQNEAQ in the germline V gene (reference sequence). CDR3 sequence (DNA): TGTGCCAGCAGCTTAGATCCGGTCTACAATGAGCAGTTCTTC. Protein sequence: CASSLDPVYNEQFF.

The rearrangement uses TRBV11-2 and TRBJ2-7; no clear D gene. CDR1 is SGHAT and CDR2 is FQNNGV in the germline V gene. V shed 5 bases and J shed 3 bases, with 5 bases lying between them. The length of the CDR3 is 11 residues. CDR3 DNA: TGTGCCAGCAGCCTCCACTACGAGCAGTACTTC. Protein product: CASSLHYEQYF.

The rearrangement joins TRBV10-1 to TRBJ2-1; the D gene is possibly TRBD2 (6 bases). CDR1 and CDR2 (germline): WNHNN, SYGVQD (reference sequence). Between the trimmed V and J ends, which lost 3 bases and 3 bases, there was a span of 15 bases. The CDR3 is 16 residues long. CDR3 sequence: CASSEAGGPCYNEQFF. CDR3 DNA: TGCGCCAGCAGTGAAGCGGGCGGGCCTTGCTACAATGAGCAGTTCTTC.

This chain joins TRBV29-1 and TRBJ2-3; a possible D gene is TRBD2 (5 bases). The germline CDR1 and CDR2 sequences are SQVTM and ANQGSEA. Between the trimmed V and J ends, which lost 3 bases and 5 bases, there was a span of 12 bases. CDR3 length: 13 residues. The CDR3 reads CSVEIGGGDTQYF. The CDR3 DNA is TGCAGCGTTGAGATCGGAGGAGGAGATACGCAGTATTTT.

This clone was seen just once. The chain combines TRBV6-9 with TRBJ1-4, with D unresolved. CDR1 is MNHGY and CDR2 is SVAAGI in the germline V gene. The germline V and J ends were trimmed by 4 bases and 7 bases, with 13 bases remaining between them. The CDR3 sequence is 14 residues long. CDR3 sequence: CASSLPGKGEKLFF. Here the CDR3 DNA reads TGTGCCAGCAGTTTGCCAGGTAAGGGTGAAAAACTGTTTTTT.

The gene calls are TRBV29-1 and TRBJ2-7; 7 bases are shared with TRBD1. V lost 7 bases, J lost 0 bases, and 9 bases stayed unmatched. Germline CDR1 reads SQVTM; CDR2 reads ANQGSEA. The CDR3 runs to 14 residues. CDR3 nucleotide sequence: TGCAGCGCCCGAGGGACAGATAGCTCCTACGAGCAGTACTTC. It specifies CSARGTDSSYEQYF.

The chain carries TRBV6-1 and TRBJ2-5; D not certain. Germline CDR1 is MNHNS and CDR2 is SASEGT. The CDR3 totals 14 residues. Trimming pared 6 bases from V and 0 bases from J, leaving 11 bases between. CDR3 sequence (DNA): TGTGCCAGCAGCGGAAAGACGTACCAAGAGACCCAGTACTTC. Translating it yields CASSGKTYQETQYF.

V usage is TRBV29-1 and J usage is TRBJ1-4, with no clear D. Germline loops: CDR1 SQVTM, CDR2 ANQGSEA. Trimming stripped 1 base from V and 0 bases from J, with 6 bases between. This CDR3 contains 14 residues. The CDR3 loop reads CSVEVTATNEKLFF. As DNA, the CDR3 is TGCAGCGTTGAAGTAACCGCAACTAATGAAAAACTGTTTTTT.

The chain combines TRBV18 with TRBJ1-2; D call uncertain. The CDR3 has 12 residues. V was trimmed by 1 base and J by 4 bases, leaving 4 bases between them. Looked up from germline, CDR1 is KGHSH and CDR2 is LQKENI. This chain's CDR3 is CASSPRGYGYTF. DNA for the CDR3: TGTGCCAGCTCACCACGCGGCTATGGCTACACCTTC.

J is TRBJ2-5 and V is TRBV10-1, with D uncertain. Trimming cost V 2 bases and J 4 bases, with 11 bases left between them. Per germline, CDR1 WNHNN and CDR2 SYGVQD (reference sequence). This CDR3 is built from 14 residues. CDR3 DNA sequence: TGCGCCAGCAGTGAGAGGCCGGGCGCAGAGACCCAGTACTTC. Translation gives CASSERPGAETQYF.

The chain recombines TRBV11-3 with TRBJ2-6; D gene unclear. The CDR3 has 15 amino acids. Trimming removed 7 bases at V and 0 bases at J, with 10 bases between. CDR1 and CDR2 (germline): SGHNT, YENEEA. CDR3 DNA: TGTGCCAGCACGTCTACGAGCTCTGGGGCCAACGTCCTGACTTTC. Its translation: CASTSTSSGANVLTF.

V gene TRBV7-2 combines with J gene TRBJ1-3; the D is unclear. This CDR3 comprises 16 residues. CDR1 and CDR2 (germline): SGHTA, FQGNSA. V dropped 7 bases and J dropped 0 bases, with 16 bases sitting between them. This CDR3 reads CASTTLPTVSGNTIYF. The CDR3 DNA is TGTGCCAGCACCACGCTTCCCACAGTCTCTGGAAACACCATATATTTT.

The genes are TRBV7-3 and TRBJ1-1, with D perhaps TRBD1 (5 bases). Germline V gives CDR1 SGHTA, CDR2 FQGTGA. Trimming removed 1 base from V and 0 bases from J, with 12 bases in between. The CDR3 runs to 16 residues. The DNA of the CDR3 is TGTGCCAGCAGCTTAAGGAGGGGACTGATGAACACTGAAGCTTTCTTT. Amino acid sequence: CASSLRRGLMNTEAFF.

This chain joins TRBV7-9 and TRBJ2-5; D might be TRBD1 (7 bases). The CDR3 consists of 14 residues. V lost 4 bases and J lost 4, with 13 bases in between. Germline-derived CDR1 and CDR2 are SEHNR and FQNEAQ (reference sequence). Written as DNA, the CDR3 is TGTGCCAGCAGCTATCAGGGGGGCGTAGAGACCCAGTACTTC. Translating gives CASSYQGGVETQYF.

The V and J genes are TRBV7-2 and TRBJ2-1, with 7 bases fitting TRBD1. J was trimmed by 1 base and V by 4 bases; bases with no gene match: 4. The CDR3 spans 15 residues. Per germline, CDR1 SGHTA and CDR2 FQGNSA. CDR3 DNA sequence: TGTGCCAGCAGCTCTACAGGGGTGTCCTACAATGAGCAGTTCTTC. Encoded protein: CASSSTGVSYNEQFF.

The rearrangement uses TRBV6-5 and TRBJ2-7, with 10 bases aligning to TRBD1. V was clipped by 5 bases and J by 3 bases; unmatched bases: 7. CDR3 length: 15 residues. Germline assignment: CDR1 MNHEY and CDR2 SVGAGI. The CDR3 nucleotides read TGTGCCAGCAGTACCGGGACAGGGGTTCTCTACGAGCAGTACTTC. Its translation is CASSTGTGVLYEQYF.

This rearrangement joins TRBV10-3 to TRBJ1-2; TRBD1 might be the D (5 bases). The germline gives CDR1 ENHRY, CDR2 SYGVKD. This CDR3 contains 14 residues. V gave up 4 bases and J gave up 8 bases, with 17 bases separating them. The CDR3 coding sequence is TGTGCCATCAGTGGAGTAAGGGGCGCGGAGGGCTACACCTTC. This sequence encodes CAISGVRGAEGYTF.

V and J are TRBV6-5 and TRBJ1-1; a possible D gene is TRBD1 (6 bases). Looked up from germline, CDR1 is MNHEY and CDR2 is SVGAGI. The CDR3 extends over 14 amino acids. V dropped 10 bases and J dropped 3 bases, with 18 bases sitting between them. The CDR3 sequence is CATLISGAYTEAFF. The CDR3 region has the DNA TGTGCCACCTTAATCTCGGGGGCTTACACTGAAGCTTTCTTT.

The rearrangement uses TRBV30 and TRBJ1-5, with D tentatively TRBD1 (5 bases). The CDR3 has 13 amino acids. Deletions cut 5 bases from V and 4 bases from J, with 12 bases between. Germline lookup yields CDR1 GTSNPN and CDR2 SVGIG (reference sequence). The CDR3, as DNA: TGTGCCTGGTGGGGCGGATTAAATCAGCCCCAGCATTTT. Its translation is CAWWGGLNQPQHF.

The V call is TRBV7-2, the J call TRBJ2-5, with 15 positions matching TRBD2. The V segment lost 6 bases and the J segment 5 bases; nucleotides outside the gene matches: 13. This CDR3 has 18 residues. Germline lookup yields CDR1 SGHTA and CDR2 FQGNSA. CDR3: CASRQFGTGTSGRETQYF. The CDR3 nucleotides are TGTGCCAGCAGGCAGTTTGGGACTGGGACTAGCGGGAGGGAGACCCAGTACTTC.

The rearrangement joins TRBV6-1 to TRBJ2-3, with D hard to call. V shed 8 bases and J shed 2 bases, with 11 bases lying between them. In germline, CDR1 is MNHNS, CDR2 SASEGT. This CDR3 has 13 residues. The CDR3 loop reads CASGLGHTDTQYF. Here the CDR3 DNA reads TGTGCCAGCGGGCTAGGTCACACAGATACGCAGTATTTT.

This sequence joins TRBV5-1 and TRBJ2-7; no reliable D call. CDR3 length: 12 amino acids. With 0 bases removed from V and 6 bases from J, the gap between germline ends came to 7 bases. Germline loops: CDR1 SGHRS, CDR2 YFSETQ. DNA for the CDR3: TGCGCCAGCAGCTTGGACCTTCTCGAGCAGTACTTC. It yields the protein CASSLDLLEQYF.

This clone was counted between two and nine times. The chain links TRBV5-4 to TRBJ1-1; the D is unclear. The germline V and J ends were trimmed by 0 bases and 0 bases, with 12 bases remaining between them. The CDR3 contains 16 residues. Germline V gives CDR1 SGHNT, CDR2 YYREEE (reference sequence). The CDR3 region is CASSLADLLVNTEAFF. CDR3 nucleotide sequence: TGTGCCAGCAGCTTGGCTGACTTGTTGGTGAACACTGAAGCTTTCTTT.

The chain uses TRBV7-9 and TRBJ1-3; D ambiguous. V was trimmed by 5 bases and J by 0 bases, leaving 14 bases between them. The CDR3 spans 16 residues. Germline V gene sequence: CDR1 SEHNR, CDR2 FQNEAQ (reference sequence). Here the CDR3 reads CASSPPDGSSGNTIYF. CDR3 nucleotides: TGTGCCAGCAGCCCCCCCGACGGAAGCTCTGGAAACACCATATATTTT.

This clone showed up just a few times. The chain is built from TRBV19 and TRBJ1-5; tentative D call: TRBD1 (5 bases). CDR3 size: 16 residues. V shed 2 bases and J shed 0 bases, with 11 bases lying between them. CDR1 LNHDA and CDR2 SQIVND come from the germline V gene (reference sequence). The CDR3 DNA follows: TGTGCCAGTAGTATAAAACCAGGGTATAGCAATCAGCCCCAGCATTTT. This sequence encodes CASSIKPGYSNQPQHF.